A few counts support the clone carrying this TCR beta chain. Antigen: not known. This entry belongs to a study of metastatic and nonmetastatic thyroid tumors. Thyroid surgery took place with no prior treatment in any patient. Points from the study as a whole: Benign nodules reportedly had significantly lower TCR beta diversity than malignant thyroid tumors in blood and tumor.

This CDR3 is built from 15 residues. The V gene end was trimmed by 3 bases and the J gene end by 7 bases; junction bases not matched to a gene: 7. Per germline, CDR1 MNHEY and CDR2 SMNVEV (reference sequence). With MiXCR, TCRdb reprocessed the PCR reads. The sample includes 16,000 or so clones, 20% to 25% of them seen just once. The chain uses TRBV27 and TRBJ1-4; 8 nucleotides agree with TRBD1. The TCR was taken from a male donor with papillary thyroid cancer or a benign thyroid nodule (not recorded which). Some clones in this sample may be carry-over from other donors' samples. The sequenced sample was tumor tissue. CDR3: CASSFSRQGREKLFF. CDR3 bases: TGTGCCAGCAGTTTTTCGCGACAGGGGCGTGAAAAACTGTTTTTT.